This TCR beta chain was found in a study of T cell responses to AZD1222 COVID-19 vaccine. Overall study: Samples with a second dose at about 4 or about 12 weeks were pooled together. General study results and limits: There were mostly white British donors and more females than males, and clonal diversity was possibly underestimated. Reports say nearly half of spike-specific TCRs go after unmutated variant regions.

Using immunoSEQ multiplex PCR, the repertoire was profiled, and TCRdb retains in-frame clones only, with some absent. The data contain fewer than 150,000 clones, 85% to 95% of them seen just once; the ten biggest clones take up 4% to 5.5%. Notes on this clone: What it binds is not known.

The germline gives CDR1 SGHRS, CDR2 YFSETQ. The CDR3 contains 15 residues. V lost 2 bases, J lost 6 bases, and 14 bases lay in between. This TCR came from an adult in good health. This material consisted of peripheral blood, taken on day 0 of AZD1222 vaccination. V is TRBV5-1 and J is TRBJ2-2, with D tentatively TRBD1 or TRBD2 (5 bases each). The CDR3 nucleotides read TGCGCCAGCAGCTTACTGATCGGGGCCTCCGGGGAGCTGTTTTTT. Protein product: CASSLLIGASGELFF.